These 4 T cell receptor beta chains were sequenced from one sample in a study of T cell responses to AZD1222 COVID-19 vaccine. Profiling relied on immunoSEQ multiplex PCR, and the TCRdb table lists in-frame clones only, not all of them. Of around 150,000 clones listed, roughly 87% are singletons. Sequencing was performed on peripheral blood, taken 28 days after the second AZD1222 dose. Receptors were obtained from an adult who received the AZD1222 COVID-19 vaccine.

This chain joins TRBV2 and TRBJ1-1, with unresolved D. The CDR3 is 14 amino acids. Germline V gives CDR1 SNHLY, CDR2 FYNNEI. Trimming stripped 1 base from V and 0 bases from J, with 6 bases between. The CDR3 nucleotides read TGTGCCAGCAGTGAAGTCACAGTGAACACTGAAGCTTTCTTT. Encoded protein: CASSEVTVNTEAFF.

This sequence joins TRBV5-6 and TRBJ1-6, with D possibly TRBD1 on 5 matching bases. CDR1 SGHDT and CDR2 YYEEEE come from the germline V gene. The CDR3 contains 15 residues. The V gene lost 4 bases and the J gene lost 5 bases, with 13 bases spanning the gap. This CDR3 reads CASSRGSTDNSPLHF. CDR3 nucleotides: TGTGCCAGCAGCCGAGGCTCGACAGATAATTCACCCCTCCACTTT.

The CDR3 DNA sequence: TGCGCCAGCAGCCCGGGAGGGAAAAGCGGGTTCACAGATACGCAGTATTTT. Its protein is CASSPGGKSGFTDTQYF. The chain is built from TRBV5-1 and TRBJ2-3; 8 bases map to TRBD2. The CDR3 loop spans 17 amino acids. CDR1 SGHRS and CDR2 YFSETQ come from the germline V gene. The ends lost 4 bases at V and 2 bases at J; junction bases unmatched: 12.

This chain joins TRBV3-1 (or the pseudogene TRBV3-2) and TRBJ1-3, with D perhaps matching TRBD1 (6 bases). Germline loops: CDR1 LGHDT, CDR2 YNNKEL (reference sequence). Between the trimmed V and J ends, which lost 3 bases and 8 bases, there was a span of 14 bases. The CDR3 totals 14 residues. Here the CDR3 reads CASSHPSQGYTIYF. CDR3 coding DNA: TGTGCCAGCAGCCACCCGTCACAGGGTTACACCATATATTTT.